This entry lists 25 T cell receptor beta chains sequenced from one sample in a study of CD8+CD57+ T cells in acquired aplastic anemia. According to the study, genomic DNA was the template for TCR beta VDJ and CDR3 profiling. TCRdb reprocessed the reads via MiXCR and lists one record per CDR3 protein. The sample holds roughly 180,000 distinct CDR3 sequences, 40% to 50% seen once. The sample consisted of sorted CD4+, CD8+, or CD8+CD57+ T cells (not recorded which) from PBMCs. These receptors were collected from a human donor in good health.

A word on this clonotype: Because the CDR3 is missing its conserved closing phenylalanine or tryptophan, this is likely a read error. The DNA is left out, because the CDR3 cannot be placed on it with certainty; the CDR3 is given as TCRdb lists it. The chain uses TRBV2 and TRBJ1-1; the D call TRBD1 from the table was never checked on the DNA. Both ends counted, the CDR3 spans 9 residues. The germline CDR1 and CDR2 sequences are SNHLY and FYNNEI. The CDR3 protein is CASSRGGRP.

A note on this clonotype: A junction end diverges from the germline sequence, so it may reflect a read error. The chain recombines TRBV20-1 with TRBJ2-1; the D is unclear. This CDR3 is built from 18 residues. The germline CDR1 and CDR2 sequences are DFQATT and SNEGSKA (reference sequence). The CDR3 protein is CSAREERIGNLPYDEQFF. The CDR3 nucleotides are TGCAGTGCTAGAGAGGAGCGAATTGGAAACTTGCCCTACGATGAGCAGTTCTTC.

V usage is TRBV19 and J usage is TRBJ2-7; 7 bases are a match to TRBD1. V lost 4 bases to trimming and J lost 3 bases; unmatched junction nucleotides: 3. The CDR3 runs to 13 residues. In germline, CDR1 is LNHDA, CDR2 SQIVND (reference sequence). The CDR3 DNA reads TGTGCCAGTAGTACCCGGGACAGCTACGAGCAGTACTTC. It yields the protein CASSTRDSYEQYF.

The chain uses TRBV5-6 and TRBJ2-1, with 9 bases lining up with TRBD2. Trimming cost V 3 bases and J 9 bases; bases outside gene matches: 10. The CDR3 is made up of 15 amino acids. CDR1 is SGHDT, CDR2 YYEEEE, per germline. CDR3: CASSSRFGTSIEQFF. In nucleotides, the CDR3 is TGTGCCAGCAGCTCACGATTCGGGACTAGCATTGAGCAGTTCTTC.

The chain recombines TRBV7-9 with TRBJ2-7, with D possibly being TRBD1 (7 bases). Trimming cost V 2 bases and J 5 bases, with 10 bases left between them. The CDR3 loop spans 13 amino acids. Germline V CDR1 and CDR2: SEHNR, FQNEAQ (reference sequence). DNA of the CDR3: TGTGCCAGCAGCTTATCAGGGGGGAACGAGCAGTACTTC. It translates to CASSLSGGNEQYF. Drawing the rest from reference TRBV7-9 and TRBJ2-7, the complete variable domain is DTGVSQNPRHKITKRGQNVTFRCDPISEHNRLYWYRQTLGQGPEFLTYFQNEAQLEKSRLLSDRFSAERPKGSFSTLEIQRTEQGDSAMYLCASSLSGGNEQYFGPGTRLTVT.

V is TRBV7-9 and J is TRBJ2-7; D possibly corresponds to TRBD2 (6 bases). The V end lost 0 bases, the J end lost 7 bases, and 7 bases lay between the germline ends. Germline V lookup: CDR1 SEHNR, CDR2 FQNEAQ (reference sequence). CDR3 length equals 12 residues. The CDR3 DNA follows: TGTGCCAGCAGCTTAGCCGGGGGTGAGCAGTACTTC. Translated: CASSLAGGEQYF. Full variable domain (outside the CDR3, taken from reference TRBV7-9 and TRBJ2-7): DTGVSQNPRHKITKRGQNVTFRCDPISEHNRLYWYRQTLGQGPEFLTYFQNEAQLEKSRLLSDRFSAERPKGSFSTLEIQRTEQGDSAMYLCASSLAGGEQYFGPGTRLTVT.

This clonotype turned up a few times. It may be a read error: a sequence one base away is much more abundant. This chain uses TRBV20-1 with TRBJ1-5, with TRBD1 as a possible D gene (6 bases). The CDR3 covers 13 residues. Germline CDR1 and CDR2: DFQATT and SNEGSKA (reference sequence). In DNA form, the CDR3 reads TGCAGTGCTCCTACAGGGTACAATCGGCCCCAGCATTTT. It codes for CSAPTGYNRPQHF.

The rearrangement links TRBV15 to TRBJ2-6, with unresolved D. Trimming left V 0 bases short and J 1 base short, with 10 bases between. The CDR3 is 17 amino acids. Germline V lookup: CDR1 LNHNV, CDR2 YYDKDF (reference sequence). CDR3 DNA sequence: TGTGCCACCAGCAGAGATAGGCGATTTTCTGGGGCCAACGTCCTGACTTTC. Translation: CATSRDRRFSGANVLTF. The full variable domain, completed using reference TRBV15 and TRBJ2-6, is DAMVIQNPRYQVTQFGKPVTLSCSQTLNHNVMYWYQQKSSQAPKLLFHYYDKDFNNEADTPDNFQSRRPNTSFCFLDIRSPGLGDTAMYLCATSRDRRFSGANVLTFGAGSRLTVL.

This chain uses TRBV7-6 with TRBJ2-5; D gene uncertain. Germline lookup yields CDR1 SGHVS and CDR2 FNYEAQ. The ends were cut back, 3 bases at V and 5 bases at J, with 10 bases in the middle. This CDR3 contains 13 residues. The CDR3 is CASSFERWETQYF. CDR3 DNA sequence: TGTGCCAGCAGCTTCGAGAGGTGGGAGACCCAGTACTTC.

This clonotype showed up many times. The chain is built from TRBV5-8 and TRBJ1-5; D not certain. V lost 1 base, J lost 3 bases, and 5 bases lay in between. Germline CDR1 reads SGHTS; CDR2 reads YDEGEE. The CDR3 is 13 amino acids. DNA of the CDR3: TGTGCCAGCAGCTTGCAGACCAATCAGCCCCAGCATTTT. This encodes CASSLQTNQPQHF.

V is TRBV15 and J is TRBJ2-5; 11 bases agree with TRBD1. CDR3 size: 16 residues. Germline assignment: CDR1 LNHNV and CDR2 YYDKDF (reference sequence). V lost 4 bases, J lost 5 bases, and 9 bases stayed unmatched. Written as DNA, the CDR3 is TGTGCCACCAGCATCCTGGACAGGGGGCGATTGGAGACCCAGTACTTC. Translated, it gives CATSILDRGRLETQYF.

This clonotype was seen many times. The rearrangement joins TRBV11-2 to TRBJ2-1, with 12 positions matching TRBD2. CDR1 and CDR2 from the germline V gene are SGHAT and FQNNGV. This CDR3 has 15 amino acids. Trimming took 5 bases from V and 7 from J; bases not matched to a gene: 6. CDR3 residues: CASSPGLAGLNEQFF. The DNA of the CDR3 is TGTGCCAGCAGCCCTGGACTAGCGGGACTAAATGAGCAGTTCTTC.

This rearrangement joins TRBV24-1 to TRBJ2-6; 8 nucleotides match TRBD1. The CDR3 is 16 amino acids. Unmatched junction bases numbered 2, after V lost 3 bases and J lost 2 bases. Per germline, CDR1 KGHDR and CDR2 SFDVKD. The CDR3 spells CATSDGQGAGANVLTF. The CDR3 DNA sequence: TGTGCCACCAGTGATGGACAGGGTGCTGGGGCCAACGTCCTGACTTTC.

The sample holds many counts of this clonotype. The chain uses TRBV20-1 and TRBJ1-3; TRBD1 is a possible D gene (6 bases). Trimming cost V 0 bases and J 0 bases, with 21 bases left between them. This CDR3 comprises 19 residues. CDR1 DFQATT and CDR2 SNEGSKA come from the germline V gene (reference sequence). The chain's CDR3 is CSARDPTGRRIDSGNTIYF. CDR3 DNA: TGCAGTGCTAGAGACCCGACAGGAAGACGGATAGACTCTGGAAACACCATATATTTT.

A remark on this clonotype: Here the CDR3 omits its conserved ending phenylalanine or tryptophan, so a read error is the likely source. The J gene is TRBJ2-2, the V gene TRBV7-3, with D unresolved. V shed 5 bases and J shed 7 bases, with 5 bases lying between them. The length of the CDR3 is 11 residues. Per the germline V gene, CDR1 is SGHTA and CDR2 is FQGTGA. The CDR3 loop is CASSISGELFL. In DNA, the CDR3 is TGTGCCAGCAGCATCAGCGGGGAGCTGTTTCTT.

Ten or more counts support this clonotype. The genes are TRBV20-1 and TRBJ2-1, with TRBD2 matching 9 bases. With 4 bases clipped from V and 7 bases from J, the junction kept 14 bases outside the gene matches. The CDR3 contains 16 residues. Germline V gene lookup returns CDR1 DFQATT and CDR2 SNEGSKA (reference sequence). The CDR3 here is CSATKPSGNIWNEQFF. CDR3 sequence (DNA): TGCAGTGCTACAAAACCTAGCGGGAATATTTGGAATGAGCAGTTCTTC.

In this sample, this clonotype turned up many times. CDR3 region: CASSGTNTGELFF. The CDR3 DNA reads TGTGCCAGCAGCGGGACTAACACCGGGGAGCTGTTTTTT. The V gene is TRBV2, the J gene TRBJ2-2, with a tentative D call TRBD2 (6 bases). Germline-derived CDR1 and CDR2 are SNHLY and FYNNEI. Trimming left V 6 bases short and J 2 bases short, with 7 bases between. This CDR3 has 13 residues.

This clonotype was seen many times. This chain joins TRBV4-3 and TRBJ2-1; 10 bases agree with TRBD2. The V gene end was trimmed by 3 bases and the J gene end by 5 bases; junction bases not matched to a gene: 4. This CDR3 region has 15 residues. Per germline, CDR1 LGHNA and CDR2 YSLEER. The CDR3 DNA reads TGCGCCAGCAGCCAGGGACTAGCGACTAACAATGAGCAGTTCTTC. Translated, it gives CASSQGLATNNEQFF.

This clonotype has just a few counts. This rearrangement joins TRBV9 to TRBJ1-6; D gene unclear. The CDR3 has 13 residues. Trimming shortened V by 4 bases and J by 7 bases, and 9 bases separated the two germline ends. CDR1 and CDR2 (germline): SGDLS, YYNGEE. The CDR3 is CASSPEINSPLHF. CDR3 DNA: TGTGCCAGCAGCCCGGAAATCAATTCACCCCTCCACTTT.

About this clonotype itself: A junction end diverges from the germline sequence, so it may reflect a read error. J is TRBJ1-4 and V is TRBV29-1, with TRBD1 matching 7 bases. The CDR3 length is 15 residues. CDR1 and CDR2 from the germline V gene are SQVTM and ANQGSEA. The CDR3 bases are TGCAGTGTTGACAGGGAGGGGTCACCTAATGAAAAACTGTTTTTT. Residues: CSVDREGSPNEKLFF.

The chain links TRBV7-9 to TRBJ1-2; TRBD1 matches at 7 bases. V shed 5 bases and J 5 bases; nucleotides not matched to a gene: 8. The CDR3 is 14 amino acids. The V gene's germline CDR1 is SEHNR and CDR2 FQNEAQ (reference sequence). The CDR3 is CASSRQGGTYGYTF. The CDR3 bases are TGTGCCAGCAGCCGACAGGGAGGGACTTATGGCTACACCTTC. The complete variable domain, with remaining parts taken from reference TRBV7-9 and TRBJ1-2, reads DTGVSQNPRHKITKRGQNVTFRCDPISEHNRLYWYRQTLGQGPEFLTYFQNEAQLEKSRLLSDRFSAERPKGSFSTLEIQRTEQGDSAMYLCASSRQGGTYGYTFGSGTRLTVV.

CDR3 sequence reads: CASSLGTGGTYEQYF. CDR3 nucleotides: TGTGCCAGCAGCTTAGGGACAGGGGGCACCTACGAGCAGTACTTC. The rearrangement joins TRBV11-2 to TRBJ2-7; 11 positions match TRBD1. Germline V gene lookup returns CDR1 SGHAT and CDR2 FQNNGV. Germline trimming cut 1 base from V and 2 bases from J; bases unmatched to any gene: 1. This CDR3 region has 15 residues.

The V and J genes are TRBV7-4 and TRBJ2-5; 7 bases are a match to TRBD2. CDR3 length equals 19 residues. V lost 9 bases to trimming and J lost 6 bases; unmatched junction nucleotides: 28. Germline CDR1 SGHVT, CDR2 SQSDAQ. The CDR3 sequence: CASSPLLASGLDHWKTQYF. For the CDR3, the DNA is TGTGCCAGTAGTCCCCTCCTAGCCAGTGGACTAGACCACTGGAAGACCCAGTACTTC. Full variable domain (missing parts from reference TRBV7-4 and TRBJ2-5): GAGVSQSPRYKVAKRGRDVALRCDSISGHVTLYWYRQTLGQGSEVLTYSQSDAQRDKSGRPSGRFSAERPERSVSTLKIQRTEQGDSAVYLCASSPLLASGLDHWKTQYFGPGTRLLVL.

This clonotype occurred once. This chain links TRBV7-6 with TRBJ1-1; D is unresolved. Trimming pared 1 base from V and 3 bases from J, leaving 9 bases between. The CDR3 extends over 14 amino acids. CDR1 SGHVS and CDR2 FNYEAQ come from the germline V gene. Written as DNA, the CDR3 is TGTGCCAGCAGCTTAGTTGAGGGCGACACTGAAGCTTTCTTT. This sequence encodes CASSLVEGDTEAFF.

This clonotype was counted between two and nine times. This chain uses TRBV6-2 or TRBV6-3 with TRBJ1-2, with unresolved D. The CDR3 extends over 13 amino acids. Germline CDR1 and CDR2: MNHEY and SVGEGT. V lost 7 bases to trimming and J lost 2 bases, with 11 bases between them. The CDR3 is CASTVRQNYGYTF. The CDR3 DNA is TGTGCCAGCACGGTTAGACAAAACTATGGCTACACCTTC.